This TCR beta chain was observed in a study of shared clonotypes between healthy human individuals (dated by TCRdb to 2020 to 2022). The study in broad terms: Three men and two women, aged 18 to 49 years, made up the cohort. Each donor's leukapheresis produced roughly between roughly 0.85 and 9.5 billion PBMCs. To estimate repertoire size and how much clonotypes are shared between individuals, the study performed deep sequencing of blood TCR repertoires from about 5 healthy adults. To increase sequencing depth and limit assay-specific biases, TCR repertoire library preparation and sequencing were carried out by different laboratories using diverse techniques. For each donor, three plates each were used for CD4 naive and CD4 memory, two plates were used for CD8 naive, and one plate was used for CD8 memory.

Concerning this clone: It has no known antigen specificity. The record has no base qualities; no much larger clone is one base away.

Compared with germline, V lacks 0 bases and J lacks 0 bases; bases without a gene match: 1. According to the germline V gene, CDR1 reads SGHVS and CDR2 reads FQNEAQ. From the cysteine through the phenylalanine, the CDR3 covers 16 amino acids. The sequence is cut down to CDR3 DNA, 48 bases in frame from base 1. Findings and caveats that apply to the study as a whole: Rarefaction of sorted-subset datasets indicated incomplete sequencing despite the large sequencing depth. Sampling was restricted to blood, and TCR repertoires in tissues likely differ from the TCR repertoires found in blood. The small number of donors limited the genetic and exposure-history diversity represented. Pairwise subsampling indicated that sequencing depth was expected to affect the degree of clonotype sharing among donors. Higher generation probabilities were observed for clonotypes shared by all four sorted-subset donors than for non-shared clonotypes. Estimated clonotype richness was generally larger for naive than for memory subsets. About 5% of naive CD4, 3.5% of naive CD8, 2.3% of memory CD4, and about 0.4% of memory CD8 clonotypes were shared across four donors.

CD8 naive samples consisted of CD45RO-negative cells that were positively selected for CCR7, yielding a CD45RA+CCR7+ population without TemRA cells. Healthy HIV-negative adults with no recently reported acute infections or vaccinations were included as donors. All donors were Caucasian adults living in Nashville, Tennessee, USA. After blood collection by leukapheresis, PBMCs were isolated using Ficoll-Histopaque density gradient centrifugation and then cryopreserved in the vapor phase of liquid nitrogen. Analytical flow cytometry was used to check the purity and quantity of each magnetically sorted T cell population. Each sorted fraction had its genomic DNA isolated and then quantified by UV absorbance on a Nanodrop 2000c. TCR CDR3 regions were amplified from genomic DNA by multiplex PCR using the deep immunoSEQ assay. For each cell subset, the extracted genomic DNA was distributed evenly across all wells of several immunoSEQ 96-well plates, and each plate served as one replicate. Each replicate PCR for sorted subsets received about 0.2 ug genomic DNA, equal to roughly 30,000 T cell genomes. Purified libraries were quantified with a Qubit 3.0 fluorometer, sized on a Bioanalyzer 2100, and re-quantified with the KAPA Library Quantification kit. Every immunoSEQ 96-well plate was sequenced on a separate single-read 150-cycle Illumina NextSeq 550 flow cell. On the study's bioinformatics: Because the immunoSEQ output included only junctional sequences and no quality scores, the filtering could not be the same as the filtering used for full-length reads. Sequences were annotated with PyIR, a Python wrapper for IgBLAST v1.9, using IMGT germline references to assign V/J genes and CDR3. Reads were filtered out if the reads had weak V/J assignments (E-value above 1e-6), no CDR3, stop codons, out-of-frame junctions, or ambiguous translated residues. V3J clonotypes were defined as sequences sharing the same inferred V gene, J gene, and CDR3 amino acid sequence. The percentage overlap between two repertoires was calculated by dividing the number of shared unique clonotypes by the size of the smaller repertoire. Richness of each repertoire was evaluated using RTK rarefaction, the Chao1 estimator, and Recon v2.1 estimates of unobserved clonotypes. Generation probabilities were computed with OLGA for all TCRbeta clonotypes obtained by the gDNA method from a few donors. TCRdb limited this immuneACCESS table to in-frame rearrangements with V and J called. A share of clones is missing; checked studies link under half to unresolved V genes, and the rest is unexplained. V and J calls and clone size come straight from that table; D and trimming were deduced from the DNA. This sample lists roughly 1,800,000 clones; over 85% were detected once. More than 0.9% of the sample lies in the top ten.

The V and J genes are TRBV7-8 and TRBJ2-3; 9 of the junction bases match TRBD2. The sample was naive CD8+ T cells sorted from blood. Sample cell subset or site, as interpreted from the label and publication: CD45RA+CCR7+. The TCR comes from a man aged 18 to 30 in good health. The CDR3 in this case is CASSLALAGSTDTQYF. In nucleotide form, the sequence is TGTGCCAGCAGCTTAGCGCTAGCGGGAAGCACAGATACGCAGTATTTT.